The 25 T cell receptor beta chains listed next were all sequenced from one sample in a study of blood T cell repertoires in COVID-19. Measured with immunoSEQ multiplex PCR; TCRdb has only the in-frame clones, and not every one. The table includes about 200,000 clones, about 89% detected once. Material for sequencing was PBMCs or T cells enriched from blood (not recorded which). These receptors all stem from a woman aged 18 to 35 who had recovered from COVID-19.

V and J are TRBV6-5 and TRBJ1-6; a possible D gene is TRBD1 (5 bases). V dropped 0 bases and J dropped 4 bases, with 7 bases sitting between them. Germline V gene data show CDR1 as MNHEY and CDR2 as SVGAGI. CDR3 size: 15 residues. CDR3 nucleotides: TGTGCCAGCAGTTACTCGCAGGGTTATAATTCACCCCTCCACTTT. Translation gives CASSYSQGYNSPLHF.

This clone was detected only a few times. The chain links TRBV6-1 to TRBJ1-5; TRBD1 is a possible D gene (6 bases). Trimming shortened V by 7 bases and J by 1 base, and 17 bases separated the two germline ends. The CDR3 length is 16 residues. Germline assignment: CDR1 MNHNS and CDR2 SASEGT. Written as DNA, the CDR3 is TGTGCCAGCAATGATGAACAGGGTATGAGCAATCAGCCCCAGCATTTT. Residues: CASNDEQGMSNQPQHF.

This clone showed up just a few times. The chain carries TRBV19 and TRBJ2-2; 8 nucleotides match TRBD1. The CDR3 contains 15 residues. Germline V lookup: CDR1 LNHDA, CDR2 SQIVND (reference sequence). The ends lost 5 bases at V and 6 bases at J; junction bases unmatched: 8. The CDR3 spells CASSADRGSAGELFF. CDR3 coding DNA: TGTGCCAGTAGTGCCGACAGGGGAAGCGCCGGGGAGCTGTTTTTT.

The DNA for the CDR3 is TGTGCCAGCAGCCTAGCACTGAACACTGAAGCTTTCTTT. Its translation is CASSLALNTEAFF. V is TRBV27 and J is TRBJ1-1; D is uncertain. V was cut by 6 bases and J by 0 bases, with 8 bases left in between. CDR1 is MNHEY and CDR2 is SMNVEV in the germline V gene (reference sequence). This CDR3 region has 13 residues.

The J gene is TRBJ2-7, the V gene TRBV9, with D possibly TRBD2 on 5 matching bases. The CDR3 sequence is 14 residues long. The germline V and J ends were trimmed by 0 bases and 6 bases, with 13 bases remaining between them. Per the germline V gene, CDR1 is SGDLS and CDR2 is YYNGEE. This CDR3 is CASSVAGRGAEQYF. The CDR3 nucleotides are TGTGCCAGCAGCGTAGCGGGCCGGGGAGCCGAGCAGTACTTC.

V usage is TRBV15 and J usage is TRBJ2-1; 7 bases are a match to TRBD2. V shed 1 base and J 1 base; nucleotides not matched to a gene: 4. The CDR3 length is 16 residues. Germline CDR1 is LNHNV and CDR2 is YYDKDF (reference sequence). The CDR3 coding sequence is TGTGCCACCAGCAGAGCTCGGGGAGGGTCCTACAATGAGCAGTTCTTC. As protein: CATSRARGGSYNEQFF.

V usage is TRBV24-1 and J usage is TRBJ1-2; 7 nucleotides match TRBD1. The CDR3 length is 16 residues. Unmatched junction bases numbered 14, after V lost 11 bases and J lost 0 bases. Germline CDR1 is KGHDR and CDR2 is SFDVKD. CDR3 residues: CAKNRYRGLANYGYTF. CDR3 DNA: TGTGCCAAGAATCGTTACAGGGGATTAGCTAACTATGGCTACACCTTC.

The CDR3 spells CASSLVDGGAFF. CDR3 DNA: TGTGCCAGCAGCTTAGTCGACGGCGGGGCTTTCTTT. This chain uses TRBV7-9 with TRBJ1-1; the D is unclear. Germline V gene sequence: CDR1 SEHNR, CDR2 FQNEAQ (reference sequence). Trimming shortened V by 1 base and J by 11 bases, and 11 bases separated the two germline ends. This CDR3 spans 12 amino acids.

The gene calls are TRBV28 and TRBJ2-2, with 12 bases that match TRBD1. Looked up from germline, CDR1 is MDHEN and CDR2 is SYDVKM. CDR3 length: 16 amino acids. J gave up 2 bases and V 6 bases, and 4 bases lay outside the gene matches. This CDR3 is CASSKGTGGNTGELFF. For the CDR3, the DNA is TGTGCCAGCAGCAAGGGGACAGGGGGCAACACCGGGGAGCTGTTTTTT.

The rearrangement joins TRBV2 to TRBJ1-6; 8 nucleotides align to TRBD1. Looked up from germline, CDR1 is SNHLY and CDR2 is FYNNEI. The CDR3 covers 15 residues. The V gene end was trimmed by 6 bases and the J gene end by 7 bases; junction bases not matched to a gene: 8. DNA for the CDR3: TGTGCCAGCAGGAGGGGACAGGATCTCAATTCACCCCTCCACTTT. Amino acids: CASRRGQDLNSPLHF.

The rearrangement links TRBV19 to TRBJ1-6, with D perhaps matching TRBD1 (5 bases). V was shortened by 7 bases and J by 7 bases, with 14 bases between the two germline ends. Germline assignment: CDR1 LNHDA and CDR2 SQIVND (reference sequence). The CDR3 runs to 14 residues. The CDR3 loop is CASTRQEGNSPLHF. CDR3 coding DNA: TGTGCCAGTACACGGCAGGAGGGGAATTCACCCCTCCACTTT.

V and J are TRBV7-6 and TRBJ1-4; 7 bases map to TRBD1. V shed 1 base and J 5 bases; nucleotides not matched to a gene: 4. This CDR3 has 15 amino acids. Germline V gene data show CDR1 as SGHVS and CDR2 as FNYEAQ. The CDR3 sequence is CASSLGTGENEKLFF. In nucleotides, the CDR3 is TGTGCCAGCAGCTTAGGGACAGGAGAGAATGAAAAACTGTTTTTT. The full variable domain, its missing parts supplied by reference TRBV7-6 and TRBJ1-4, is GAGVSQSPRYKVTKRGQDVALRCDPISGHVSLYWYRQALGQGPEFLTYFNYEAQQDKSGLPNDRFSAERPEGSISTLTIQRTEQRDSAMYRCASSLGTGENEKLFFGSGTQLSVL.

V and J are TRBV27 and TRBJ2-7; 13 bases align to TRBD2. J gave up 3 bases and V 6 bases, and 5 bases lay outside the gene matches. The germline CDR1 and CDR2 sequences are MNHEY and SMNVEV (reference sequence). The CDR3 is made up of 15 amino acids. The CDR3 nucleotides read TGTGCCAGCAGCCCACTAGCGGGGGGGTTCTACGAGCAGTACTTC. Translation gives CASSPLAGGFYEQYF.

This clone was seen a handful of times. The chain is built from TRBV6-1 and TRBJ1-3; tentatively, D is TRBD1 (6 bases). The germline gives CDR1 MNHNS, CDR2 SASEGT. Between the trimmed V and J ends, which lost 0 bases and 1 base, there was a span of 10 bases. This CDR3 is 16 amino acids long. The CDR3 coding sequence is TGTGCCAGCAGTGAAGCGCCGGACAGTTCTGGAAACACCATATATTTT. Encoded protein: CASSEAPDSSGNTIYF.

The CDR3 protein is CASSEGEDRGYGYTF. CDR3 coding DNA: TGTGCCAGCAGTGAAGGGGAGGACCGGGGCTATGGCTACACCTTC. The genes are TRBV6-1 and TRBJ1-2; D remains unclear. The CDR3 has 15 amino acids. Germline V gene data show CDR1 as MNHNS and CDR2 as SASEGT. Trimming removed 1 base from V and 4 bases from J, with 13 bases in between.

V and J are TRBV30 and TRBJ2-7; perhaps TRBD2 as D (7 bases). The germline CDR1 and CDR2 sequences are GTSNPN and SVGIG (reference sequence). V dropped 2 bases and J dropped 5 bases, with 16 bases sitting between them. The CDR3 sequence is 14 residues long. The CDR3 bases are TGTGCCTGGAGTTGGGGGAGGGGGAGCCACGAGCAGTACTTC. Translation: CAWSWGRGSHEQYF.

V gene TRBV9 combines with J gene TRBJ1-4; 8 bases are a match to TRBD1. The J segment lost 3 bases and the V segment lost 3 bases, leaving 1 base of the junction unmatched. This CDR3 contains 14 residues. Germline V gene sequence: CDR1 SGDLS, CDR2 YYNGEE. The CDR3 here is CASSATGANEKLFF. CDR3 DNA sequence: TGTGCCAGCAGCGCGACAGGGGCTAATGAAAAACTGTTTTTT.

The rearrangement joins TRBV5-6 to TRBJ1-2, with TRBD1 identical over 9 bases. The CDR3 is 16 amino acids. J gave up 1 base and V 3 bases, and 7 bases lay outside the gene matches. Germline V gene data show CDR1 as SGHDT and CDR2 as YYEEEE. The chain's CDR3 is CASSSGTGILNYGYTF. CDR3 nucleotides: TGTGCCAGCAGCTCCGGGACAGGGATCCTTAACTATGGCTACACCTTC.

The rearrangement links TRBV9 to TRBJ2-5; TRBD2 is a possible D gene (5 bases). CDR3 size: 12 residues. The ends were cut back, 5 bases at V and 3 bases at J, with 8 bases in the middle. Germline V CDR1 and CDR2: SGDLS, YYNGEE. The CDR3 region has the DNA TGTGCCAGCAGTAGAGCGGAAGAGACCCAGTACTTC. Its protein is CASSRAEETQYF.

This rearrangement joins TRBV19 to TRBJ2-1; TRBD2 matches 7 bases. Germline V CDR1 and CDR2: LNHDA, SQIVND (reference sequence). The CDR3 runs to 16 residues. J was trimmed by 5 bases and V by 5 bases; bases with no gene match: 12. The CDR3 loop is CASSLQTWRGNNEQFF. As DNA, the CDR3 is TGTGCCAGTAGTCTCCAGACGTGGCGGGGGAACAATGAGCAGTTCTTC.

J is TRBJ1-1 and V is TRBV2; maybe TRBD1 (5 bases). CDR1 is SNHLY and CDR2 is FYNNEI in the germline V gene. V lost 8 bases and J 11 bases, leaving 15 bases between the germline ends. This CDR3 region has 11 residues. Written as DNA, the CDR3 is TGTGCCAGCTCGACAGATATTTCGGCTTTCTTT. It is translated as CASSTDISAFF.

The chain links TRBV7-9 to TRBJ2-6, with 11 positions matching TRBD1. With 5 bases clipped from V and 0 bases from J, the junction kept 9 bases outside the gene matches. The CDR3 spans 19 residues. Germline CDR1 reads SEHNR; CDR2 reads FQNEAQ (reference sequence). CDR3 loop: CASSSPGTGGNSGANVLTF. CDR3 nucleotide sequence: TGTGCCAGCAGCAGCCCCGGGACAGGGGGAAACTCTGGGGCCAACGTCCTGACTTTC.

The chain links TRBV5-4 to TRBJ1-2; no definite D call. The CDR3 length is 14 residues. V was clipped by 2 bases and J by 3 bases, with 11 bases between them. Per the germline V gene, CDR1 is SGHNT and CDR2 is YYREEE (reference sequence). CDR3 region: CASSFGLGDYGYTF. CDR3 nucleotide sequence: TGTGCCAGCAGCTTCGGACTGGGAGACTATGGCTACACCTTC. Filled out from reference TRBV5-4 and TRBJ1-2, the complete variable domain reads ETGVTQSPTHLIKTRGQQVTLRCSSQSGHNTVSWYQQALGQGPQFIFQYYREEENGRGNFPPRFSGLQFPNYSSELNVNALELDDSALYLCASSFGLGDYGYTFGSGTRLTVV.

This chain uses TRBV28 with TRBJ1-5; the match to TRBD1 covers 8 bases. The CDR3 spans 15 residues. The V gene's germline CDR1 is MDHEN and CDR2 SYDVKM. V gave up 4 bases and J gave up 4 bases; unmatched junction bases: 6. The CDR3 DNA reads as TGTGCCAGCAGTTCTCCCGGACAGGGTAATCAGCCCCAGCATTTT. This gives the protein CASSSPGQGNQPQHF.

The chain couples TRBV3-1 (or the pseudogene TRBV3-2) to TRBJ1-4; 8 bases are a match to TRBD1. CDR1 and CDR2 (germline): LGHDT, YNNKEL (reference sequence). The CDR3 extends over 15 amino acids. The junction had 3 bases not matched to a gene; V was cut back by 0 bases and J by 6 bases. The CDR3 here is CASSQDRGRDEKLFF. CDR3 sequence (DNA): TGTGCCAGCAGCCAAGACAGGGGGCGGGATGAAAAACTGTTTTTT.